Below are 30 T cell receptor beta chains sequenced from a single sample in a study of blood T cell repertoires in COVID-19. Only in-frame clones appear in the TCRdb table, and some are missing; sequencing was by immunoSEQ multiplex PCR. Of about 24,000 clones listed, roughly 88% are singletons. The sample was peripheral blood. All receptors come from a human donor with active COVID-19. The donor label of this sample is uncertain.

This chain joins TRBV5-1 and TRBJ2-7, with D possibly matching TRBD1 (6 bases). CDR1 and CDR2 (germline): SGHRS, YFSETQ. This CDR3 comprises 15 residues. V shed 1 base and J shed 1 base, with 12 bases lying between them. The CDR3 loop is CASSLLTGSSYEQYF. CDR3 coding DNA: TGCGCCAGCAGCTTGTTAACAGGGTCGTCCTACGAGCAGTACTTC.

The chain combines TRBV3-1 (or the pseudogene TRBV3-2) with TRBJ2-5; 9 bases map to TRBD2. The ends lost 1 base at V and 5 bases at J; junction bases unmatched: 11. The CDR3 is 17 amino acids. Germline assignment: CDR1 LGHDT and CDR2 YNNKEL (reference sequence). CDR3 coding DNA: TGTGCCAGCAGCCAAGGCGGGGGGGGAGCCTTAATGGAGACCCAGTACTTC. Translated: CASSQGGGGALMETQYF.

The chain uses TRBV10-3 and TRBJ2-5; 7 bases match TRBD2. Trimming at V came to 7 bases and at J to 1 base, leaving 3 bases not matched to a gene. CDR1 ENHRY and CDR2 SYGVKD come from the germline V gene. This CDR3 region has 13 residues. CDR3 in DNA: TGTGCCATCATGGGGGGGGTCCAAGAGACCCAGTACTTC. Amino acid sequence: CAIMGGVQETQYF.

The chain recombines TRBV24-1 with TRBJ2-5; D gene ambiguous. The CDR3 contains 13 residues. CDR1 KGHDR and CDR2 SFDVKD come from the germline V gene. V lost 3 bases and J 4 bases, leaving 8 bases between the germline ends. The CDR3: CATSDGRRETQYF. CDR3 bases: TGTGCCACCAGTGATGGGCGAAGAGAGACCCAGTACTTC.

This chain uses TRBV7-9 with TRBJ2-7; D remains ambiguous. CDR3 length: 12 residues. Trimming removed 2 bases from V and 2 bases from J, with 4 bases in between. The V gene's germline CDR1 is SEHNR and CDR2 FQNEAQ (reference sequence). CDR3 sequence: CASSLSAYEQYF. The DNA for the CDR3 is TGTGCCAGCAGCTTATCGGCCTACGAGCAGTACTTC.

The gene calls are TRBV5-1 and TRBJ2-3; D remains unclear. CDR1 is SGHRS, CDR2 YFSETQ, per germline. Trimming stripped 1 base from V and 5 bases from J, with 5 bases between. The CDR3 is 12 residues long. The CDR3 DNA reads as TGCGCCAGCAGCTTGTACGGAGATACGCAGTATTTT. Protein product: CASSLYGDTQYF.

This clone was picked up a small number of times. V and J are TRBV14 and TRBJ2-7; D not resolved. Trimming stripped 1 base from V and 7 bases from J, with 17 bases between. Germline values: CDR1 SGHDN, CDR2 FVKESK. The CDR3 contains 15 residues. CDR3 sequence reads: CASSQVGQPLREQYF. CDR3 in DNA: TGTGCCAGCAGCCAAGTTGGGCAACCCCTTCGGGAGCAGTACTTC.

This clone was observed once. The genes are TRBV7-3 and TRBJ2-6; possible D gene TRBD2, 6 bases. Germline CDR1 is SGHTA and CDR2 is FQGTGA. Trimming removed 5 bases from V and 0 bases from J, with 11 bases in between. The CDR3 has 16 residues. The DNA for the CDR3 is TGTGCCAGCAGCCAGGGAGGCCCCTCTGGGGCCAACGTCCTGACTTTC. This sequence encodes CASSQGGPSGANVLTF. Variable domain in full (rest from reference TRBV7-3 and TRBJ2-6): GAGVSQTPSNKVTEKGKYVELRCDPISGHTALYWYRQSLGQGPEFLIYFQGTGAADDSGLPNDRFFAVRPEGSVSTLKIQRTERGDSAVYLCASSQGGPSGANVLTFGAGSRLTVL.

The gene calls are TRBV6-6 and TRBJ1-2; D is perhaps TRBD1 (5 bases). This CDR3 is 14 amino acids long. Germline V gives CDR1 MNHNY, CDR2 SVGAGI (reference sequence). Deletions cut 7 bases from V and 8 bases from J, with 20 bases between. The CDR3 loop is CASNLGDLSSGYTF. The CDR3 DNA reads TGTGCCAGCAATCTCGGGGACTTATCCAGCGGCTACACCTTC.

The V and J genes are TRBV5-5 and TRBJ1-1; D may be TRBD1 (5 bases). V dropped 7 bases and J dropped 3 bases, with 19 bases sitting between them. The V gene's germline CDR1 is SGHKS and CDR2 YYEKEE (reference sequence). The CDR3 loop spans 15 amino acids. The CDR3 DNA follows: TGTGCCAGCGAACTTGGTGCAGGGATGGACACTGAAGCTTTCTTT. It translates to CASELGAGMDTEAFF.

The chain links TRBV19 to TRBJ1-1; TRBD1 agrees at 7 bases. The germline CDR1 and CDR2 sequences are LNHDA and SQIVND (reference sequence). The CDR3 runs to 16 residues. Losses at the gene ends were 5 bases for V and 5 bases for J; bases not matched to a gene: 14. The CDR3 bases are TGTGCCAGTAGTGATTTACAGGGGTCGGGACGAACTGAAGCTTTCTTT. It yields the protein CASSDLQGSGRTEAFF.

V gene TRBV19 combines with J gene TRBJ1-1; a possible D gene is TRBD1 (5 bases). CDR1 and CDR2 (germline): LNHDA, SQIVND (reference sequence). The CDR3 extends over 14 amino acids. Trimming took 3 bases from V and 0 from J, leaving 8 bases between them. CDR3 bases: TGTGCCAGTAGTATGTGGGGGGTGAACACTGAAGCTTTCTTT. Its translation: CASSMWGVNTEAFF.

This clone has just one count. Germline and junction disagree at one end, which may indicate a read error. Other DNA sequences from this sample encode an identical CDR3 as well. The chain combines TRBV18 with TRBJ1-6; TRBD1 matches at 9 bases. There are 15 residues in the CDR3. Germline V gene lookup returns CDR1 KGHSH and CDR2 LQKENI. CDR3 sequence (DNA): TGCGCCAGCTCACCGAGCGGGACAGGGAATTCACCCCTCCACTTT. Residues: CASSPSGTGNSPLHF.

V and J are TRBV5-5 and TRBJ2-1; TRBD1 agrees at 9 bases. The germline V gene has CDR1 SGHKS and CDR2 YYEKEE (reference sequence). V lost 7 bases to trimming and J lost 4 bases; unmatched junction nucleotides: 9. This CDR3 is built from 15 residues. The CDR3 nucleotides are TGTGCCAGCGGCACCACAGGGGGCCCTTACAATGAGCAGTTCTTC. Encoded protein: CASGTTGGPYNEQFF.

The chain carries TRBV5-5 and TRBJ1-2, with D perhaps matching TRBD1 (5 bases). The CDR3 contains 16 residues. The ends were cut back, 1 base at V and 1 base at J, with 14 bases in the middle. Germline V CDR1 and CDR2: SGHKS, YYEKEE (reference sequence). The CDR3 protein is CASSLYSDSINYGYTF. CDR3 nucleotides: TGTGCCAGCAGCTTGTACTCCGACAGTATTAACTATGGCTACACCTTC.

The count of this clone is one. The J gene is TRBJ2-7, the V gene TRBV7-2; 9 bases align to TRBD2. J lost 7 bases, V lost 5 bases, and 9 bases had no gene match. This CDR3 contains 14 residues. In germline, CDR1 is SGHTA, CDR2 FQGNSA. The chain's CDR3 is CASSSSGSVREQYF. The CDR3 DNA reads as TGTGCCAGCAGCAGTAGCGGGAGTGTGCGGGAGCAGTACTTC.

The chain joins TRBV2 to TRBJ1-6; TRBD1 matches 8 bases. V trimming: 4 bases; J trimming: 11 bases; junction bases outside the gene matches: 7. The CDR3 runs to 14 residues. CDR1 and CDR2 (germline): SNHLY, FYNNEI. The CDR3 spells CASSGTGQKPPLHF. For the CDR3, the DNA is TGTGCCAGCAGTGGGACAGGGCAAAAACCACCCCTCCACTTT.

V and J are TRBV7-3 and TRBJ2-3, with 7 bases fitting TRBD2. Germline CDR1 reads SGHTA; CDR2 reads FQGTGA. This CDR3 contains 13 residues. The ends lost 1 base at V and 8 bases at J; junction bases unmatched: 3. CDR3 nucleotides: TGTGCCAGCAGCTTAATGGGGGAGGGTACGCAGTATTTT. This sequence encodes CASSLMGEGTQYF.

The chain uses TRBV7-3 and TRBJ2-3; 9 bases fit TRBD1. The V segment lost 4 bases and the J segment 3 bases; nucleotides outside the gene matches: 2. Per the germline V gene, CDR1 is SGHTA and CDR2 is FQGTGA. The length of the CDR3 is 14 residues. CDR3 nucleotide sequence: TGTGCCAGCAGCTCCGGACAGGGGACAGATACGCAGTATTTT. Protein sequence: CASSSGQGTDTQYF.

This chain connects TRBV6-5 to TRBJ1-2; possibly TRBD1 for D (5 bases). This CDR3 has 14 amino acids. Germline assignment: CDR1 MNHEY and CDR2 SVGAGI. V lost 6 bases to trimming and J lost 0 bases, with 11 bases between them. This CDR3 is CASRGDFPNYGYTF. The CDR3 DNA follows: TGTGCCAGCAGGGGGGACTTTCCTAACTATGGCTACACCTTC.

CDR3: CASSEWTSGYTGELFF. The CDR3 region has the DNA TGCGCCAGCAGTGAGTGGACTAGCGGATACACCGGGGAGCTGTTTTTT. The V gene is TRBV10-2, the J gene TRBJ2-2, with 10 bases lining up with TRBD2. Trimming took 1 base from V and 3 from J; bases not matched to a gene: 2. This CDR3 has 16 amino acids. CDR1 WSHSY and CDR2 SAAADI come from the germline V gene.

This rearrangement joins TRBV5-1 to TRBJ1-1, with a tentative D call TRBD1 (5 bases). V was trimmed by 6 bases and J by 0 bases, leaving 18 bases between them. Germline CDR1 and CDR2: SGHRS and YFSETQ. The CDR3 has 16 residues. CDR3 protein: CASTQGANLMNTEAFF. The CDR3 DNA follows: TGCGCCAGCACCCAAGGGGCAAACCTCATGAACACTGAAGCTTTCTTT.

Of note for this clone: At one end, the junction sequence differs from germline, possibly due to a read error. The chain carries TRBV15 and TRBJ2-7, with D possibly matching TRBD1 (5 bases). The CDR3 length is 9 residues. Germline CDR1 reads LNHNV; CDR2 reads YYDKDF (reference sequence). This chain's CDR3 is CATSRGQLF. In DNA form, the CDR3 reads TGTGCCACCAGCAGAGGACAGCTCTTC.

The chain employs TRBV4-2 and TRBJ2-7; tentative D call: TRBD2 (6 bases). The CDR3 runs 16 residues. Trimming shortened V by 1 base and J by 3 bases, and 16 bases separated the two germline ends. Germline values: CDR1 LGHNA, CDR2 YNFKEQ. The CDR3 region is CASSQAFSGVGYEQYF. The CDR3 nucleotides read TGTGCCAGCAGCCAAGCCTTTTCGGGAGTTGGCTACGAGCAGTACTTC.

The gene calls are TRBV19 and TRBJ1-4; D unclear. The ends were cut back, 8 bases at V and 8 bases at J, with 6 bases in the middle. CDR3 length: 10 residues. CDR1 is LNHDA and CDR2 is SQIVND in the germline V gene (reference sequence). In DNA, the CDR3 is TGTGCCAGTGGGGAGGAAAAACTGTTTTTT. It encodes CASGEEKLFF.

J is TRBJ2-4 and V is TRBV7-8, with D perhaps matching TRBD1 (5 bases). Trimming removed 0 bases from V and 4 bases from J, with 7 bases in between. Germline CDR1 and CDR2: SGHVS and FQNEAQ. The CDR3 spans 14 residues. The DNA of the CDR3 is TGTGCCAGCAGCTTAGCAGGGGCGAAAAACATTCAGTACTTC. Translating it yields CASSLAGAKNIQYF.

The J gene is TRBJ2-7, the V gene TRBV6-5; 8 bases line up with TRBD1. CDR3 length: 13 amino acids. Per the germline V gene, CDR1 is MNHEY and CDR2 is SVGAGI. V lost 5 bases to trimming and J lost 3 bases; unmatched junction nucleotides: 3. The CDR3 reads CASSTGGGYEQYF. CDR3 sequence (DNA): TGTGCCAGCAGTACAGGGGGAGGCTACGAGCAGTACTTC.

The genes are TRBV11-2 and TRBJ1-5; 8 bases agree with TRBD1. The CDR3 has 16 amino acids. Trimming cost V 0 bases and J 3 bases; bases outside gene matches: 4. The germline V gene encodes CDR1 SGHAT and CDR2 FQNNGV. CDR3 loop: CASSLDGTGLNQPQHF. The CDR3 DNA reads as TGTGCCAGCAGCTTAGACGGGACAGGACTCAATCAGCCCCAGCATTTT.

The chain carries TRBV14 and TRBJ2-7; D gene ambiguous. Germline V gene lookup returns CDR1 SGHDN and CDR2 FVKESK. Deletions cut 4 bases from V and 2 bases from J, with 9 bases between. The CDR3 runs 13 residues. The DNA of the CDR3 is TGTGCCAGCAGCCTCCTGTTAACCTACGAGCAGTACTTC. Translating it yields CASSLLLTYEQYF.

This chain links TRBV29-1 with TRBJ1-6; 9 bases are a match to TRBD1. The CDR3 covers 14 residues. Trimming took 7 bases from V and 11 from J; bases not matched to a gene: 12. CDR1 is SQVTM, CDR2 ANQGSEA, per germline. The CDR3 nucleotides read TGCAGCGCTCTGGGGCGGGACAGGGTGACACCCCTCCACTTT. Encoded protein: CSALGRDRVTPLHF.